This T cell receptor (beta chain) is from a study of immune characterization of retroperitoneal liposarcoma (dated by TCRdb to the late 2010s). This clonotype is assessed as medium-sized (0.01 to 0.1%). This receptor's antigen is unknown. The input lacks base qualities; no much larger clone sits a single base away. The library was obtained by PCR. The sample was run on a NextSeq 500. TCRdb handled the public reads itself, with Q25 trimming in fastp and clone calling in MiXCR, and kept productive beta chains. Each record represents a unique CDR3 protein, reported with the most common genes and DNA among its rows. This sample gives around 13,000 distinct CDR3 sequences in total; less than 55% of them show up just once. The top ten clonotypes cover around an eighth of the sample. The clonotype originates from a female donor with retroperitoneal liposarcoma. The sequenced material came from tumor tissue.

The CDR3 protein sequence reads: CASSTGGSGEQYF. In nucleotides, the sequence is TGTGCCAGCAGTACCGGGGGGTCTGGTGAGCAGTACTTC. The chain couples TRBV27 to TRBJ2-1, with 7 bases in between that match TRBD2. The better agreement between TRBJ2-7 and the DNA end casts doubt on the J call. According to the germline V gene (reference sequence), CDR1 reads MNHEY and CDR2 reads SMNVEV. From cysteine to phenylalanine, the CDR3 is 13 amino acids long. Just CDR3 DNA is preserved here, 39 bases in frame from base 1.